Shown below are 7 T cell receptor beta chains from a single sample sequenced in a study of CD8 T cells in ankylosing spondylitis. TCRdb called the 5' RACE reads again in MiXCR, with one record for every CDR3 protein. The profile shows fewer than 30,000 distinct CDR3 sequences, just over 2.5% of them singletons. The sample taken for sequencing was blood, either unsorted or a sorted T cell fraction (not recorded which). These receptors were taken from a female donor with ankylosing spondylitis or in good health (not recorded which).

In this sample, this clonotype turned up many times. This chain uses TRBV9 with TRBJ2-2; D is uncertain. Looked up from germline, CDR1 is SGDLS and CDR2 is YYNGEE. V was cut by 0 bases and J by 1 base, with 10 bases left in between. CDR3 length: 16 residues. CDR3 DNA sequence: TGTGCCAGCAGCGTAGCGATTGAGATGAACACCGGGGAGCTGTTTTTT. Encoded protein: CASSVAIEMNTGELFF. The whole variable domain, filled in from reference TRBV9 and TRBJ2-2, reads DSGVTQTPKHLITATGQRVTLRCSPRSGDLSVYWYQQSLDQGLQFLIQYYNGEERAKGNILERFSAQQFPDLHSELNLSSLELGDSALYFCASSVAIEMNTGELFFGEGSRLTVL.

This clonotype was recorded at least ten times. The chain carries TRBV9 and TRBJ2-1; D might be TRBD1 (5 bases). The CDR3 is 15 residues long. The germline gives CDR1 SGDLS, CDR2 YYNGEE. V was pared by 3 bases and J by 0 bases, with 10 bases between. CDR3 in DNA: TGTGCCAGCAGCGGAAAGACAGTCTCCTACAATGAGCAGTTCTTC. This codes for CASSGKTVSYNEQFF.

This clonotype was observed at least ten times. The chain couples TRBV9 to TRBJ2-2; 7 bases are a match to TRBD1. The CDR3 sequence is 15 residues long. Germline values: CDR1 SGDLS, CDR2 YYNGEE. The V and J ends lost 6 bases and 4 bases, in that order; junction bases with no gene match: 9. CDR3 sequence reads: CASNLRGLSTGELFF. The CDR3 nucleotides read TGTGCCAGCAACTTGAGGGGGCTTAGCACCGGGGAGCTGTTTTTT. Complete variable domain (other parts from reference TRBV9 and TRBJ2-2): DSGVTQTPKHLITATGQRVTLRCSPRSGDLSVYWYQQSLDQGLQFLIQYYNGEERAKGNILERFSAQQFPDLHSELNLSSLELGDSALYFCASNLRGLSTGELFFGEGSRLTVL.

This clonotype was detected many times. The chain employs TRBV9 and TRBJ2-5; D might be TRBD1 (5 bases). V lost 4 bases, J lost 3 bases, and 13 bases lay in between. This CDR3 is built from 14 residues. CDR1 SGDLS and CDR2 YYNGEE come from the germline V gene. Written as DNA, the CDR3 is TGTGCCAGCAGCCCAAGTCAAGGGGAAGAGACCCAGTACTTC. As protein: CASSPSQGEETQYF. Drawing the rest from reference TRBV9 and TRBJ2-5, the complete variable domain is DSGVTQTPKHLITATGQRVTLRCSPRSGDLSVYWYQQSLDQGLQFLIQYYNGEERAKGNILERFSAQQFPDLHSELNLSSLELGDSALYFCASSPSQGEETQYFGPGTRLLVL.

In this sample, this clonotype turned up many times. The CDR3 loop reads CASSVEAGEDQPQHF. The CDR3 nucleotides are TGTGCCAGCAGCGTAGAGGCAGGGGAGGATCAGCCCCAGCATTTT. This chain joins TRBV9 and TRBJ1-5, with D tentatively TRBD1 (6 bases). The CDR3 contains 15 residues. V lost 0 bases and J 5 bases, leaving 12 bases between the germline ends. The germline gives CDR1 SGDLS, CDR2 YYNGEE.

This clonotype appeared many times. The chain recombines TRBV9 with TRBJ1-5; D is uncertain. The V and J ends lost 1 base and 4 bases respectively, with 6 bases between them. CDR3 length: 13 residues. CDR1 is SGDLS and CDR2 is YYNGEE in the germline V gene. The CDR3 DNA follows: TGTGCCAGCAGCGTAACCTCAAATCAGCCCCAGCATTTT. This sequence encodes CASSVTSNQPQHF. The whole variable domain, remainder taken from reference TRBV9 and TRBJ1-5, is DSGVTQTPKHLITATGQRVTLRCSPRSGDLSVYWYQQSLDQGLQFLIQYYNGEERAKGNILERFSAQQFPDLHSELNLSSLELGDSALYFCASSVTSNQPQHFGDGTRLSIL.

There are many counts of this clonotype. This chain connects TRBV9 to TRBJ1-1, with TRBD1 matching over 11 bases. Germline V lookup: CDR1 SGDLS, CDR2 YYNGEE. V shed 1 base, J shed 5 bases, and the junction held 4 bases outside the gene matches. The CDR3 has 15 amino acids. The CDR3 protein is CASSVMGQGETEAFF. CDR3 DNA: TGTGCCAGCAGCGTAATGGGACAGGGGGAAACTGAAGCTTTCTTT.